This T cell receptor beta chain was observed in a study of T cell clusters in autoimmune cytopenias. Each sample's input was 250 ng genomic DNA, 38,000 or so genome equivalents. TRB was amplified by touch-down multiplex PCR, primer pools A and B combined. TCRdb reanalyzed the multiplex PCR reads and collapses them to one entry per CDR3 protein, without DNA. This sample contains around 7,000 distinct CDR3 sequences. These data also formed part of another study, on T cell repertoires in aging, cancer and after chemotherapy. As that report states: Compared with age-matched healthy donors, untreated hematological or solid cancer patients showed higher blood TCR clonality.

This TCR came from a human donor in good health. Sequencing was performed on peripheral blood.

The chain's CDR3 is CASSLKSGSRVEQFF. V and J are TRBV11-2 and TRBJ2-1; TCRdb returns TRBD2, unconfirmable since there is no DNA. Germline V gives CDR1 SGHAT, CDR2 FQNNGV. This CDR3 contains 15 residues.